The rows below give T cell receptor beta chains drawn from one sample of a study of cytomegalovirus exposure and HLA in healthy donors. TCRdb keeps only in-frame clones here, not all; method: immunoSEQ multiplex PCR. This table has roughly 120,000 clones, approximately 81% appearing once. Sample: PBMCs. The receptors shown here come from a man aged 18 to 29 in good health and CMV-seronegative. The CDR3 runs from the conserved cysteine through the conserved F or W. Fields, in order: V gene, J gene, CDR3 protein.

v_call: TRBV2
j_call: TRBJ2-5
cdr3_aa: CASSGSAGGPKTQYF

v_call: TRBV4-3
j_call: TRBJ2-2
cdr3_aa: CASSRVTGGVAGTGELFF

v_call: TRBV11-2
j_call: TRBJ2-7
cdr3_aa: CASSLDVQRHLKISEQYF

v_call: TRBV6-1
j_call: TRBJ2-6
cdr3_aa: CASSGGASPGANVLTF

v_call: TRBV6-5
j_call: TRBJ1-5
cdr3_aa: CASSEEDGNQPQHF

v_call: TRBV7-2
j_call: -
cdr3_aa: CASSLGVARYEQYF

v_call: TRBV2
j_call: TRBJ1-2
cdr3_aa: CASSGDRTYGYTF

v_call: TRBV4-3
j_call: TRBJ2-1
cdr3_aa: CASSQEEWTSLYNEQFF

v_call: TRBV27
j_call: TRBJ2-4
cdr3_aa: CASSLRQGRLQYF

v_call: TRBV5-8
j_call: TRBJ2-7
cdr3_aa: CASSVGLARGNEQYF

v_call: TRBV7-9
j_call: TRBJ2-3
cdr3_aa: CASTPDKTSTDTQYF

v_call: TRBV4-1
j_call: TRBJ1-2
cdr3_aa: CASSQTGNYGYTF

v_call: TRBV7-9
j_call: TRBJ2-1
cdr3_aa: CASSLRQEGYNEQFF

v_call: TRBV5-1
j_call: TRBJ2-3
cdr3_aa: CASSKTGRREDTQYF

v_call: TRBV7-3
j_call: TRBJ2-2
cdr3_aa: CASRTGDSNTGELFF

v_call: TRBV7-3
j_call: TRBJ1-1
cdr3_aa: CASSLGGGYRNTEAFF

v_call: TRBV5-6
j_call: TRBJ1-6
cdr3_aa: CASSLWGGTYNSPLHF

v_call: TRBV19
j_call: TRBJ1-1
cdr3_aa: CASLRGGDGTEAFF

v_call: TRBV25-1
j_call: TRBJ2-3
cdr3_aa: CASSDGFGGGTDTQYF

v_call: TRBV5-4
j_call: TRBJ2-5
cdr3_aa: CASSGAGLAVKETQYF

v_call: TRBV5-1
j_call: TRBJ2-3
cdr3_aa: CASSRSGAHTDTQYF

v_call: TRBV4-1
j_call: TRBJ2-2
cdr3_aa: CASSQVGGAGELFF

v_call: TRBV20-1
j_call: TRBJ2-3
cdr3_aa: CSEQGLDTQYF

v_call: TRBV18
j_call: TRBJ1-4
cdr3_aa: CASSPRTGGADEKLFF

v_call: TRBV30
j_call: TRBJ1-2
cdr3_aa: CAWRNTGSPNYGYTF

v_call: TRBV11-3
j_call: TRBJ2-1
cdr3_aa: CASSPGTSGTNEQFF

v_call: TRBV7-9
j_call: TRBJ1-6
cdr3_aa: CASSGRGGENSPLHF

v_call: TRBV5-1
j_call: TRBJ2-2
cdr3_aa: CASSLELAGVTGELFF

v_call: TRBV5-6
j_call: TRBJ1-4
cdr3_aa: CASSFGTDEKLFF

v_call: TRBV7-2
j_call: TRBJ2-4
cdr3_aa: CASSLDRTGNIQYF

v_call: TRBV6-1
j_call: TRBJ2-1
cdr3_aa: CASYSRQRYNEQFF

v_call: TRBV4-3
j_call: TRBJ2-7
cdr3_aa: CASSQNYWNAGGSSYEQYF

v_call: TRBV18
j_call: TRBJ1-4
cdr3_aa: CASSPGQGNEKLFF

v_call: TRBV19
j_call: TRBJ2-2
cdr3_aa: CASTVTGGTGELFF

v_call: TRBV18
j_call: TRBJ2-1
cdr3_aa: CASYREGVNEQFF

v_call: TRBV7-9
j_call: TRBJ1-4
cdr3_aa: CSSSFGGGLRSYEKLFF

v_call: TRBV7-2
j_call: TRBJ2-2
cdr3_aa: CASSPQGTPGTGELFF

v_call: TRBV7-9
j_call: TRBJ2-1
cdr3_aa: CASTPPQGTSGYNEQFF

v_call: TRBV4-1
j_call: TRBJ1-1
cdr3_aa: CASSPHGQGSTEAFF

v_call: TRBV5-1
j_call: TRBJ2-1
cdr3_aa: CASSLALAGMGLNEQFF

v_call: TRBV21-1
j_call: TRBJ1-2
cdr3_aa: CASSKCGGQARGYTF

v_call: TRBV10-1
j_call: TRBJ1-5
cdr3_aa: CASSVPDRGPNQPQHF